The rows below give T cell receptor beta chains drawn from one sample of a study of blood T cells in healthy people across ages. TCRdb passed the 5' RACE reads through MiXCR, listing each CDR3 protein once. The sample includes 650,000 to 1,000,000 distinct CDR3 sequences, under 40% seen only once; the top ten take under 15%. The specimen was blood. The receptors shown here come from a young man in good health. Both conserved end residues are part of each CDR3. D genes are given only for firm matches. Clone size is not always given. Where it is, it says once, few, many or a class for expanded clones.

>few|.|TRBJ1-6|TRBV7-2
TGTGCCAGCAGCTTGACCCAGGGGAGTCATTCACCCCTCCACTTT
CASSLTQGSHSPLHF
>many|.|TRBJ2-4|TRBV5-5
TGTGCCAGCAGCGGAACGGAAAACATTCAGTACTTC
CASSGTENIQYF
>few|.|TRBJ2-1|TRBV12-3/TRBV12-4
TGTGCCAGCAACAAAGACAGTTACAATGAGCAGTTCTTC
CASNKDSYNEQFF
>.|.|TRBJ2-3|TRBV20-1
TGCAGTGCTGCCCGGGGAGGCTCCACAGATACGCAGTATTTT
CSAARGGSTDTQYF
>few|.|TRBJ2-3|TRBV13
TGTGCCAGCAGCTTAGGGGGGGGCCGGGCAGATACGCAGTATTTT
CASSLGGGRADTQYF
>.|.|TRBJ1-6|TRBV7-2
TGTGCCAGCAGCTCCGGGCAGGGGCTCTCCTATAATTCACCCCTCCACTTT
CASSSGQGLSYNSPLHF
>.|TRBD1|TRBJ1-2|TRBV20-1
TGCAGTGCTATTCCTCCAGGGGGCCTAAACTATGGCTACACCTTC
CSAIPPGGLNYGYTF
>few|.|TRBJ2-1|TRBV6-5
TGTGCCAGCAGTTACGGGTACTCCTACAATGAGCAGTTCTTC
CASSYGYSYNEQFF
>few|.|TRBJ1-5|TRBV10-3
TGTGCCATCAGTGAGGGCGTAAATCAGCCCCAGCATTTT
CAISEGVNQPQHF
>.|.|TRBJ2-7|TRBV5-6
TGTGCCAGCAGCGCAACCGGGGCCACTTACGAGCAGTACTTC
CASSATGATYEQYF
>few|TRBD1|TRBJ1-4|TRBV4-1
TGCGCCAGCAGCGCCCGACAGGGCTTGGGGGAAAAACTGTTTTTT
CASSARQGLGEKLFF
>.|TRBD1|TRBJ1-1|TRBV7-6
TGTGCCAGCAGCTCAGGGACAGGGGACGGCACTGAAGCTTTCTTT
CASSSGTGDGTEAFF
>.|.|TRBJ1-2|TRBV6-6
TGTGCCAGTACAGGGTACGAATCTAACTATGGCTACACCTTC
CASTGYESNYGYTF
>.|TRBD1|TRBJ2-1|TRBV7-9
TGTGTCAGCAGCACCGAAACAGGGGGCCGTAATGAGCAGTTCTTC
CVSSTETGGRNEQFF
>.|.|TRBJ2-1|TRBV11-3
TGTGCCAGCAGCTTAGACCCCCAGTCGGTTGAGCAGTTCTTC
CASSLDPQSVEQFF
>few|.|TRBJ1-5|TRBV6-5
TGTGCCAGCAGGAGGGTGAGCAATCAGCCCCAGCATTTT
CASRRVSNQPQHF
>few|.|TRBJ1-5|TRBV7-2
TGTGCCAGCACCCCGACGGGGGGTAATAATCAGCCCCAGCATTTT
CASTPTGGNNQPQHF
>.|.|TRBJ1-2|TRBV30
TGTGCCTGGATTCCACTGGTCGGCTACACCTTC
CAWIPLVGYTF